These T cell receptor beta chains were read from a single sample in a study of T-cell reconstitution after alpha-beta-depleted transplantation in children. TCRdb independently ran MiXCR on the PCR reads; one entry per CDR3 protein. The sample includes about 610,000 distinct CDR3 sequences, about 11% seen only once; the top ten take 4% to 5%. Material: PBMCs from the stem cell graft donor, obtained from the stem cell graft. These receptor sequences come from a human donor who donated a stem cell graft to a child with acute myeloid leukemia. The CDR3 runs from the conserved cysteine through the conserved F or W. The D gene is left open where the match is weak. Size is stated for part of the rows, as once, few or many counts, or as a class when the clone is expanded.

CDR3: CASSQGPPGAEQYF
DNA: TGCGCCAGCAGCCAAGGCCCTCCCGGGGCCGAGCAGTACTTC
size: .
V: TRBV4-3
length: 14
D: .
J: TRBJ2-7

CDR3: CSARQSDVTLLGQFF
DNA: TGCAGTGCTAGACAATCGGACGTCACCCTCTTGGGGCAGTTCTTC
size: .
V: TRBV20-1
length: 15
D: .
J: TRBJ2-1

CDR3: CASSFWVGGDYGYTF
DNA: TGTGCCAGCAGTTTTTGGGTCGGAGGGGACTATGGCTACACCTTC
size: few
V: TRBV12-3/TRBV12-4
length: 15
D: .
J: TRBJ1-2

CDR3: CASSLSDSPTRLTPFF
DNA: TGCGCCAGCAGCTTGTCCGACTCACCAACCCGCTTGACCCCGTTCTTC
size: few
V: TRBV5-1
length: 16
D: .
J: TRBJ2-1

CDR3: CASSFSGSGPNTEAFF
DNA: TGTGCCAGCAGTTTTTCCGGTTCGGGTCCGAACACTGAAGCTTTCTTT
size: few
V: TRBV28
length: 16
D: .
J: TRBJ1-1

CDR3: CASSPRDRTGTDTQYF
DNA: TGCGCCAGCAGCCCCCGGGACAGGACGGGCACAGATACGCAGTATTTT
size: few
V: TRBV5-1
length: 16
D: TRBD1
J: TRBJ2-3

CDR3: CASSHRTGEAPYF
DNA: TGTGCCAGCAGCCATAGGACAGGGGAAGCCCCGTACTTC
size: many
V: TRBV3-1
length: 13
D: TRBD1
J: TRBJ2-7

CDR3: CASSVLAGQETQYF
DNA: TGTGCCAGCAGCGTGCTAGCGGGGCAAGAGACCCAGTACTTC
size: few
V: TRBV7-6
length: 14
D: TRBD2
J: TRBJ2-5

CDR3: CAISEGQGETQYF
DNA: TGTGCCATCAGTGAGGGACAGGGGGAGACCCAGTACTTC
size: many
V: TRBV10-3
length: 13
D: TRBD1
J: TRBJ2-5

CDR3: CASSLIGGGTEAFF
DNA: TGTGCCAGCAGTTTAATAGGGGGCGGCACTGAAGCTTTCTTT
size: many
V: TRBV12-3/TRBV12-4
length: 14
D: TRBD1
J: TRBJ1-1

CDR3: CASSFRTSAVKETQYF
DNA: TGTGCCAGCAGCTTTAGGACTAGCGCAGTGAAAGAGACCCAGTACTTC
size: few
V: TRBV5-6
length: 16
D: TRBD2
J: TRBJ2-5

CDR3: CASSLGNAGELFF
DNA: TGTGCCAGCAGCTTGGGGAACGCCGGGGAGCTGTTTTTT
size: .
V: TRBV7-8
length: 13
D: .
J: TRBJ2-2

CDR3: CASSHPTGGINSYNEQFF
DNA: TGTGCCAGCAGTCACCCGACAGGGGGAATCAATTCCTACAATGAGCAGTTCTTC
size: few
V: TRBV27
length: 18
D: TRBD1
J: TRBJ2-1

CDR3: CASSFKSGWSTGELFF
DNA: TGTGCCAGCAGTTTTAAGTCCGGGTGGTCCACCGGGGAGCTGTTTTTT
size: few
V: TRBV12-3/TRBV12-4
length: 16
D: .
J: TRBJ2-2

CDR3: CASSQDRGSAYEQYF
DNA: TGCGCCAGCAGCCAAGATAGGGGGAGTGCCTACGAGCAGTACTTC
size: .
V: TRBV4-3
length: 15
D: .
J: TRBJ2-7

CDR3: CASSQSLGGRTNNNEQFF
DNA: TGCGCCAGCAGCCAGTCACTCGGGGGGAGAACAAACAACAATGAGCAGTTCTTC
size: few
V: TRBV4-3
length: 18
D: TRBD2
J: TRBJ2-1

CDR3: CASSLGVRGHDSPLHF
DNA: TGCGCCAGCAGCTTGGGCGTCAGGGGGCATGATTCACCCCTCCACTTT
size: few
V: TRBV5-1
length: 16
D: TRBD1
J: TRBJ1-6

CDR3: CASSFQENEQYF
DNA: TGTGCCAGCAGTTTCCAGGAAAACGAGCAGTACTTC
size: many
V: TRBV6-6
length: 12
D: .
J: TRBJ2-7

CDR3: CASSHSGRVYNEQFF
DNA: TGTGCCAGCAGCCATAGCGGGAGGGTATACAATGAGCAGTTCTTC
size: .
V: TRBV14
length: 15
D: TRBD2
J: TRBJ2-1

CDR3: CATWTGGYNEQFF
DNA: TGTGCCACCTGGACAGGGGGCTACAATGAGCAGTTCTTC
size: few
V: TRBV28
length: 13
D: TRBD1
J: TRBJ2-1

CDR3: CAWSVQWNEQFF
DNA: TGTGCCTGGAGTGTACAATGGAATGAGCAGTTCTTC
size: .
V: TRBV30
length: 12
D: .
J: TRBJ2-1

CDR3: CASSFPQGAKNQPQHF
DNA: TGTGCCAGCAGTTTCCCACAGGGGGCAAAGAATCAGCCCCAGCATTTT
size: many
V: TRBV12-3/TRBV12-4
length: 16
D: TRBD1
J: TRBJ1-5

CDR3: CASSQEAQLGNQPQHF
DNA: TGTGCCAGCAGCCAAGAAGCGCAGCTAGGCAATCAGCCCCAGCATTTT
size: many
V: TRBV4-2
length: 16
D: .
J: TRBJ1-5

CDR3: CASSISGTGYEKLFF
DNA: TGTGCCAGCAGTATCTCCGGGACAGGATATGAAAAACTGTTTTTT
size: few
V: TRBV28
length: 15
D: TRBD1
J: TRBJ1-4

CDR3: CASSSHMGGLSADTQYF
DNA: TGTGCCAGCAGTTCCCATATGGGTGGACTAAGCGCAGATACGCAGTATTTT
size: many
V: TRBV12-3/TRBV12-4
length: 17
D: .
J: TRBJ2-3

CDR3: CASSHRTGGGETQYF
DNA: TGTGCCAGCAGCCACCGGACAGGGGGAGGGGAGACCCAGTACTTC
size: few
V: TRBV3-1
length: 15
D: TRBD1
J: TRBJ2-5

CDR3: CSVGTFYEQYF
DNA: TGCAGTGTAGGGACATTCTACGAGCAGTACTTC
size: .
V: TRBV20-1
length: 11
D: .
J: TRBJ2-7

CDR3: CASSLATGGNEQFF
DNA: TGTGCCAGCAGCTTAGCAACGGGGGGCAATGAGCAGTTCTTC
size: many
V: TRBV7-9
length: 14
D: TRBD2
J: TRBJ2-1

CDR3: CASSQGRDSFYEQYF
DNA: TGCGCCAGCAGCCAAGGCAGGGACTCTTTCTACGAGCAGTACTTC
size: .
V: TRBV4-3
length: 15
D: .
J: TRBJ2-7

CDR3: CASSLDLDRVDTQYF
DNA: TGTGCCAGCAGTTTAGACCTGGACAGGGTAGATACGCAGTATTTT
size: .
V: TRBV12-3/TRBV12-4
length: 15
D: TRBD1
J: TRBJ2-3

CDR3: CASSLKGDTGFF
DNA: TGTGCCAGCAGCTTAAAAGGGGACACCGGGTTCTTC
size: many
V: TRBV7-9
length: 12
D: .
J: TRBJ2-1

CDR3: CASRGGVYEQYF
DNA: TGTGCCAGCAGAGGGGGCGTGTACGAGCAGTACTTC
size: .
V: TRBV6-1
length: 12
D: TRBD1
J: TRBJ2-7

CDR3: CASSFGLGGSYNEQFF
DNA: TGCGCCAGCAGCTTTGGCCTCGGCGGATCCTACAATGAGCAGTTCTTC
size: .
V: TRBV5-1
length: 16
D: .
J: TRBJ2-1

CDR3: CASSQHTTNNEQFF
DNA: TGCGCCAGCAGCCAACATACTACGAACAATGAGCAGTTCTTC
size: few
V: TRBV4-3
length: 14
D: .
J: TRBJ2-1

CDR3: CCASSEQGFTGQPQHF
DNA: TGCTGTGCTAGTTCCGAACAGGGTTTCACAGGACAGCCCCAGCATTTT
size: .
V: TRBV20-1
length: 16
D: .
J: TRBJ1-5

CDR3: CASSLAGRLYNEQFF
DNA: TGTGCCAGCAGTTTGGCGGGACGGCTCTACAATGAGCAGTTCTTC
size: many
V: TRBV12-3/TRBV12-4
length: 15
D: .
J: TRBJ2-1

CDR3: CASRAYLSNEQFF
DNA: TGTGCCAGCAGGGCCTACTTATCCAATGAGCAGTTCTTC
size: few
V: TRBV6-2/TRBV6-3
length: 13
D: .
J: TRBJ2-1

CDR3: CSILSGQGPEAFF
DNA: TGCAGCATACTCTCGGGACAGGGCCCTGAAGCTTTCTTT
size: .
V: TRBV29-1
length: 13
D: TRBD1
J: TRBJ1-1

CDR3: CATSRDIGSEQYF
DNA: TGTGCCACCAGCAGAGATATTGGGAGCGAGCAGTACTTC
size: few
V: TRBV15
length: 13
D: .
J: TRBJ2-7

CDR3: CASSQDPVMNTEAFF
DNA: TGCGCCAGCAGCCAAGATCCGGTTATGAACACTGAAGCTTTCTTT
size: .
V: TRBV4-3
length: 15
D: .
J: TRBJ1-1

CDR3: CSASPGQVSTDTQYF
DNA: TGCAGTGCTAGTCCGGGACAGGTCAGCACAGATACGCAGTATTTT
size: few
V: TRBV20-1
length: 15
D: TRBD1
J: TRBJ2-3

CDR3: CASSGTSGKNIQYF
DNA: TGTGCCAGCAGTGGGACTAGCGGGAAAAACATTCAGTACTTC
size: .
V: TRBV6-1
length: 14
D: TRBD2
J: TRBJ2-4

CDR3: CSVLPGFDTEAFF
DNA: TGCAGCGTGCTCCCAGGGTTCGACACTGAAGCTTTCTTT
size: few
V: TRBV29-1
length: 13
D: .
J: TRBJ1-1

CDR3: CASSPVGGYQETQYF
DNA: TGTGCCAGCAGTCCCGTCGGGGGGTACCAAGAGACCCAGTACTTC
size: few
V: TRBV12-3/TRBV12-4
length: 15
D: TRBD2
J: TRBJ2-5

CDR3: CASSFVRTSGSGSYNEQFF
DNA: TGTGCCAGCAGCTTCGTTCGGACTAGCGGGAGCGGGTCCTACAATGAGCAGTTCTTC
size: .
V: TRBV11-2
length: 19
D: TRBD2
J: TRBJ2-1

CDR3: CASSLRVALSGELFF
DNA: TGTGCCAGCAGTTTGCGGGTAGCGTTGTCCGGGGAGCTGTTTTTT
size: few
V: TRBV27
length: 15
D: .
J: TRBJ2-2

CDR3: CASSFDRGKGEKLFF
DNA: TGTGCCAGCAGCTTCGACAGGGGAAAGGGCGAAAAACTGTTTTTT
size: .
V: TRBV11-3
length: 15
D: TRBD1
J: TRBJ1-4

CDR3: CASSLGPWASSQETQYF
DNA: TGCGCCAGCAGCTTGGGCCCCTGGGCTAGCAGTCAGGAGACCCAGTACTTC
size: many
V: TRBV5-1
length: 17
D: .
J: TRBJ2-5

CDR3: CASSLGTYNEQFF
DNA: TGCGCCAGCAGCTTGGGGACTTACAATGAGCAGTTCTTC
size: many
V: TRBV5-1
length: 13
D: .
J: TRBJ2-1

CDR3: CATRQGGDYEQYF
DNA: TGTGCCACCAGACAGGGTGGGGACTACGAGCAGTACTTC
size: .
V: TRBV19
length: 13
D: TRBD1
J: TRBJ2-7

CDR3: CASSLDRMSGADNEKLFF
DNA: TGTGCCAGCAGCTTAGACCGAATGTCGGGGGCGGATAATGAAAAACTGTTTTTT
size: few
V: TRBV7-8
length: 18
D: .
J: TRBJ1-4

CDR3: CASSLTLTSGRLGNERFF
DNA: TGTGCCAGCAGCCTAACGCTGACTAGCGGGAGACTTGGCAATGAGCGGTTCTTC
size: .
V: TRBV7-6
length: 18
D: TRBD2
J: TRBJ2-1

CDR3: CASSTLGRSEQFF
DNA: TGTGCCAGCAGTACCCTTGGAAGGAGTGAGCAGTTCTTC
size: many
V: TRBV12-3/TRBV12-4
length: 13
D: .
J: TRBJ2-1

CDR3: CSAESRLAGGTDTQYF
DNA: TGCAGTGCCGAATCCAGACTAGCGGGAGGAACAGATACGCAGTATTTT
size: .
V: TRBV20-1
length: 16
D: TRBD2
J: TRBJ2-3

CDR3: CASSSDRGLRSTEAFF
DNA: TGTGCCAGCAGTTCCGACAGGGGGCTACGTAGCACTGAAGCTTTCTTT
size: .
V: TRBV6-5
length: 16
D: TRBD1
J: TRBJ1-1